Following are 18 T cell receptor beta chains from one sample sequenced in a study of T cell repertoires in cytomegalovirus infection. These receptors lack a known antigen. TCRdb used MiXCR to reprocess the reads, holding one entry per CDR3 protein. The data show hundreds of thousands of distinct CDR3 sequences, roughly a third seen once. Sequenced material: cultured PBMCs, taken from culture after CMV antigen stimulation. These receptor sequences come from a human donor in good health (CMV status not recorded). Some clones in this sample may be carry-over from other donors' samples.

The chain employs TRBV7-9 and TRBJ1-2; D is unresolved. Trimming left V 0 bases short and J 3 bases short, with 8 bases between. The CDR3 is 14 residues long. Germline V gene sequence: CDR1 SEHNR, CDR2 FQNEAQ (reference sequence). As DNA, the CDR3 is TGTGCCAGCAGCTTAGCAGGCGGTCACTATGGCTACACCTTC. It yields the protein CASSLAGGHYGYTF.

The chain employs TRBV20-1 and TRBJ2-1; D not resolved. CDR3 size: 11 residues. Germline V gene sequence: CDR1 DFQATT, CDR2 SNEGSKA (reference sequence). Trimming removed 6 bases from V and 4 bases from J, with 7 bases in between. CDR3 bases: TGCAGTGCCCAAAGGTACAATGAGCAGTTCTTC. It codes for CSAQRYNEQFF.

This clonotype was counted at least ten times. The V and J genes are TRBV7-2 and TRBJ1-2, with TRBD1 matching over 7 bases. Per the germline V gene, CDR1 is SGHTA and CDR2 is FQGNSA. The V segment lost 2 bases and the J segment 2 bases; nucleotides outside the gene matches: 5. CDR3 length: 15 amino acids. CDR3 DNA: TGTGCCAGCAGCTTACAGGACAGGACCAACTATGGCTACACCTTC. Residues: CASSLQDRTNYGYTF.

This clonotype was seen ten or more times. The chain links TRBV7-2 to TRBJ2-3; tentative D call: TRBD2 (6 bases). CDR1 and CDR2 (germline): SGHTA, FQGNSA. This CDR3 comprises 15 residues. The V gene lost 4 bases and the J gene lost 5 bases, with 16 bases spanning the gap. CDR3 loop: CASSSPGTDRDTQYF. For the CDR3, the DNA is TGTGCCAGCAGCTCCCCCGGGACTGACCGAGATACGCAGTATTTT.

The chain has TRBV7-2 and TRBJ2-1, with 10 positions matching TRBD2. V lost 5 bases, J lost 9 bases, and 10 bases stayed unmatched. Germline assignment: CDR1 SGHTA and CDR2 FQGNSA. The CDR3 spans 15 residues. For the CDR3, the DNA is TGTGCCAGCAGCCCAGAGTTAGCGGGGGGCGGTGAGCAGTTCTTC. Amino acid sequence: CASSPELAGGGEQFF.

This clonotype was seen only a few times. The J gene is TRBJ2-3, the V gene TRBV20-1; TRBD1 is a possible D gene (7 bases). CDR1 and CDR2 from the germline V gene are DFQATT and SNEGSKA (reference sequence). V gave up 2 bases and J gave up 1 base, with 13 bases separating them. The CDR3 totals 15 residues. The DNA for the CDR3 is TGCAGTGCTAGACGGAGGGGGCTTCGCACAGATACGCAGTATTTT. Protein product: CSARRRGLRTDTQYF.

CDR3 nucleotides: TGTGCCAGCAGGCGGGTGGCCCAAGAGACCCAGTACTTC. Protein sequence: CASRRVAQETQYF. The chain carries TRBV6-1 and TRBJ2-5, with D possibly TRBD2 on 5 matching bases. Germline CDR1 and CDR2: MNHNS and SASEGT. This CDR3 is built from 13 residues. Trimming took off 6 bases at V and 1 base at J, with 9 bases between the two ends.

V and J are TRBV20-1 and TRBJ2-3, with a possible D match to TRBD2 (7 bases). The germline V gene encodes CDR1 DFQATT and CDR2 SNEGSKA (reference sequence). The V end lost 5 bases, the J end lost 0 bases, and 21 bases lay between the germline ends. This CDR3 region has 17 residues. Here the CDR3 reads CSAQPGGGGASTDTQYF. For the CDR3, the DNA is TGCAGTGCTCAACCGGGGGGTGGGGGGGCTAGCACAGATACGCAGTATTTT.

The sample holds a few counts of this clonotype. This chain uses TRBV7-2 with TRBJ2-7, with 9 bases aligning to TRBD1. Germline CDR1 is SGHTA and CDR2 is FQGNSA. The CDR3 loop spans 14 amino acids. J lost 6 bases, V lost 2 bases, and 5 bases had no gene match. DNA for the CDR3: TGTGCCAGCAGCTTATCGGGACAGGGAATCGAGCAGTACTTC. The encoded protein is CASSLSGQGIEQYF.

This clonotype was detected ten times or more. The chain combines TRBV7-2 with TRBJ1-1; no clear D gene. This CDR3 region has 14 residues. V dropped 2 bases and J dropped 1 base, with 8 bases sitting between them. Germline loops: CDR1 SGHTA, CDR2 FQGNSA. In nucleotides, the CDR3 is TGTGCCAGCAGCTTAAGGGCAGGGAACACTGAAGCTTTCTTT. Its protein product is CASSLRAGNTEAFF.

V is TRBV12-3 or TRBV12-4 and J is TRBJ1-4; D is uncertain. This CDR3 comprises 14 residues. With 4 bases removed from V and 6 bases from J, the gap between germline ends came to 12 bases. The DNA of the CDR3 is TGTGCCAGCAGTTCTCGCCCCGAGGATGAAAAACTGTTTTTT. Encoded protein: CASSSRPEDEKLFF.

CDR3 nucleotides: TGTGCCAGCAGTTACTCGTCTAGCGGGACGCACTACGAGCAGTACTTC. Translating it yields CASSYSSSGTHYEQYF. The gene calls are TRBV6-6 and TRBJ2-7, with 9 bases fitting TRBD2. The germline CDR1 and CDR2 sequences are MNHNY and SVGAGI (reference sequence). This CDR3 region has 16 residues. J gave up 3 bases and V 0 bases, and 6 bases lay outside the gene matches.

The CDR3 protein is CSARAWDRGFKNEQFF. The CDR3, as DNA: TGCAGTGCTAGAGCCTGGGACAGGGGATTTAAGAATGAGCAGTTCTTC. V is TRBV20-1 and J is TRBJ2-1, with 10 bases fitting TRBD1. Unmatched junction bases numbered 10, after V lost 1 base and J lost 7 bases. In germline, CDR1 is DFQATT, CDR2 SNEGSKA (reference sequence). The CDR3 spans 16 residues.

The chain recombines TRBV6-5 with TRBJ1-1, with no clear D. V was pared by 4 bases and J by 1 base, with 10 bases between. CDR1 and CDR2 (germline): MNHEY, SVGAGI. The CDR3 contains 14 residues. In DNA, the CDR3 is TGTGCCAGCAGTTCGGTCCAGAGGAACACTGAAGCTTTCTTT. It codes for CASSSVQRNTEAFF.

The chain carries TRBV7-2 and TRBJ2-5, with unresolved D. The germline gives CDR1 SGHTA, CDR2 FQGNSA. The CDR3 consists of 14 residues. The ends were cut back, 4 bases at V and 5 bases at J, with 14 bases in the middle. CDR3 loop: CASSSSLGAETQYF. In nucleotides, the CDR3 is TGTGCCAGCAGCTCCTCCCTAGGTGCGGAGACCCAGTACTTC. The complete variable domain, with remaining parts taken from reference TRBV7-2 and TRBJ2-5, reads GAGVSQSPSNKVTEKGKDVELRCDPISGHTALYWYRQSLGQGLEFLIYFQGNSAPDKSGLPSDRFSAERTGGSVSTLTIQRTQQEDSAVYLCASSSSLGAETQYFGPGTRLLVL.

The gene calls are TRBV6-1 and TRBJ2-3; 11 positions match TRBD2. The CDR3 runs to 16 residues. Germline CDR1 and CDR2: MNHNS and SASEGT. V was clipped by 7 bases and J by 0 bases; unmatched bases: 6. The chain's CDR3 is CASNLAGGSSTDTQYF. CDR3 in DNA: TGTGCCAGCAACCTAGCGGGAGGTTCTAGCACAGATACGCAGTATTTT.

This clonotype came up a few times. J is TRBJ2-3 and V is TRBV11-2, with a possible D match to TRBD2 (5 bases). Germline V CDR1 and CDR2: SGHAT, FQNNGV. The CDR3 loop spans 10 amino acids. Trimming shortened V by 9 bases and J by 6 bases, and 7 bases separated the two germline ends. CDR3 in amino acids: CARGDDTQYF. CDR3 in DNA: TGTGCCAGGGGAGATGATACGCAGTATTTT.

This clonotype was picked up a small number of times. This chain links TRBV11-2 with TRBJ1-2; D uncertain. Trimming left V 2 bases short and J 0 bases short, with 7 bases between. The CDR3 is 14 amino acids. The germline V gene has CDR1 SGHAT and CDR2 FQNNGV. The CDR3 here is CASSLLLANYGYTF. In nucleotides, the CDR3 is TGTGCCAGCAGCTTATTATTAGCTAACTATGGCTACACCTTC.